The clone carrying this TCR beta chain appeared many times. Its antigen remains unidentified. Together with a sample-barcoded 5' primer, a J-beta primer mix was included in a second PCR lasting 7 to 11 cycles. TCRdb re-analysed the 5' RACE reads in MiXCR, keeping a single row per CDR3 protein. The sample has 1 million to 1.2 million distinct CDR3 sequences; around two fifths are singletons. V lost 5 bases, J lost 0 bases, and 8 bases lay in between. The CDR3 is 14 amino acids. This record belongs to a study of blood T cells in healthy people across ages. Study in general: Per two T cells, about one barcoded beta molecule was captured through template switching. Study-wide results and limits: Observed TCR beta diversity per million T cells went down as age went up. This fall followed a roughly linear course with age. Leaving the PBMCs unsorted stopped any conclusive comparison of naive versus antigen-experienced cells.

The V call is TRBV12-3 or TRBV12-4, the J call TRBJ1-5; the D gene is possibly TRBD1 (5 bases). The sequenced sample was blood. This receptor was identified in a man aged 18 to 29 in good health. The CDR3 bases are TGTGCCAGCAGTCCTGACAGTAGCAATCAGCCCCAGCATTTT. It codes for CASSPDSSNQPQHF.